A selection of T cell receptor beta chains follows, all from one sample in a study of CD8+CD57+ T cells in acquired aplastic anemia. TCRdb fed the reads into MiXCR, producing one record per CDR3 protein. The table shows under 150,000 distinct CDR3 sequences, with about 40% occurring only once. Sequenced input: sorted CD4+, CD8+, or CD8+CD57+ T cells (not recorded which) from PBMCs. These TCRs come from a human donor in good health, serving as a control. The conserved cysteine and the conserved F or W are not part of the CDR3 here. A D gene is named only where the DNA matches it firmly. Part of the rows lack a size; the others show once, few, many or a class for expanded clones.

D gene	clone size	V gene	J gene	CDR3 protein
NA	NA	TRBV12-3/TRBV12-4	TRBJ1-5	ASSRSSPLDQPQH
NA	many	TRBV12-3/TRBV12-4	TRBJ1-5	ASSLRLGGQPQH
NA	once	TRBV7-2	TRBJ2-6	ASSPQSGGANVLT
NA	many	TRBV2	TRBJ1-1	ASRTVPTEAF
TRBD2	few	TRBV3-1	TRBJ2-3	ASSRTFAGGIADTQY
NA	NA	TRBV10-3	TRBJ2-7	AAGGVIRTYEQY
NA	NA	TRBV20-1	TRBJ1-1	SGGRTEAF
NA	many	TRBV6-1	TRBJ1-2	ASARVGNYGYT
NA	NA	TRBV20-1	TRBJ2-2	SARYAGNTGELF
TRBD1	NA	TRBV5-4	TRBJ1-6	ASSSADGSRGEPYNSPLH
TRBD1	many	TRBV9	TRBJ1-1	ASSFRDRGPGGTEAF
NA	many	TRBV20-1	TRBJ1-2	SASSDQYFGYT
NA	NA	TRBV2	TRBJ2-2	ASSEVLLF
TRBD2	NA	TRBV3-1	TRBJ2-3	ASSLTGLAGGLAYTQY
NA	NA	TRBV20-1	TRBJ2-1	SARGPSYNEQF
TRBD1	many	TRBV5-4	TRBJ2-7	ASSFETGTFYEQY
NA	many	TRBV19	TRBJ1-5	ASSEGVYSNQPQH
NA	many	TRBV19	TRBJ1-2	ASSTTGPHT
NA	many	TRBV20-1	TRBJ1-2	SASPGQGGYT
TRBD2	NA	TRBV15	TRBJ2-1	ATSRAGTSGRE
NA	few	TRBV19	TRBJ1-1	ASSIIPAESTEAF
TRBD1	many	TRBV7-6	TRBJ2-1	ASSARDRAEQF
NA	NA	TRBV25-1	TRBJ2-3	ASSVSGLGTDTQY
TRBD2	many	TRBV5-1	TRBJ2-3	ASSPAGGNTQY
NA	few	TRBV4-1	TRBJ2-1	ASRRYGGSYNEQF
TRBD1	NA	TRBV7-3	TRBJ2-5	ASSFTGAVGETQY
TRBD1	NA	TRBV15	TRBJ1-6	ATSRVGGQGTNNSPLH
NA	NA	TRBV3-1	TRBJ1-1	ASSARQVGTEAF
NA	NA	TRBV18	TRBJ1-2	ASSPLTGVPRLVGYT
NA	many	TRBV20-1	TRBJ1-1	SASLLRWPMNTEAF
NA	NA	TRBV20-1	TRBJ1-1	SARDRKNDEAF
TRBD1	few	TRBV12-3/TRBV12-4	TRBJ2-1	ASSLGTGAANEQF
NA	many	TRBV12-3/TRBV12-4	TRBJ2-7	ASSSDSPAYEQY
NA	NA	TRBV19	TRBJ1-2	ASNIGRESGYT
NA	many	TRBV5-1	TRBJ1-1	ASSISNSMNTEAF
TRBD2	NA	TRBV30	TRBJ2-1	ACPCRGGNNEQF
NA	NA	TRBV6-5	TRBJ1-5	ASSYSWGQLNQPQH
TRBD1	few	TRBV7-9	TRBJ2-7	ASSLGTVTYEQY
TRBD2	once	TRBV19	TRBJ2-3	ASSKLAGALTDAQY
TRBD1	once	TRBV2	TRBJ1-1	ASSEDGRGGEAEAF
NA	NA	TRBV9	TRBJ2-2	ASSVAHGELF
NA	few	TRBV2	TRBJ1-1	ASSETRTEAF
TRBD1	many	TRBV20-1	TRBJ2-5	SAQPDRGSHSGRETQY
TRBD1	many	TRBV10-2	TRBJ2-3	ASAETGVNTDTQY
TRBD1	NA	TRBV18	TRBJ1-3	ASSQGQVPSGNTIY
NA	once	TRBV7-6	TRBJ2-1	ASSHDRPEQF
TRBD1	NA	TRBV5-1	TRBJ2-5	ASSLFGQAGETQY
NA	NA	TRBV6-2/TRBV6-3	TRBJ1-6	ASSNVSPLH
NA	many	TRBV3-1	TRBJ1-2	ASSQDEGHYGYT
TRBD1	NA	TRBV10-3	TRBJ2-7	AISVGTGEQY
NA	NA	TRBV29-1	TRBJ1-1	SGERGPGVEAF